The following is a T cell receptor (beta chain) sequence with its context. Its specificity is not known. Sequenced by immunoSEQ multiplex PCR; TCRdb stores in-frame clones only, minus some. Seen here are hundreds of thousands of clones, 80% to 90% observed once, and the top ten hold about 2%. CDR1 SNHLY and CDR2 FYNNEI come from the germline V gene. V was cut by 1 base and J by 1 base, with 13 bases left in between. The CDR3 totals 16 residues. The source of the sample is a study of cytomegalovirus exposure and HLA in healthy donors. Notes on the study in general: The authors confirmed in vitro that a few CMV-associated chains were specific for CMV antigens. The classifier reportedly diagnosed cytomegalovirus status with high specificity and sensitivity. It was 160 or so TCR beta chains that were listed as cytomegalovirus-associated. TCR clusters originating in the first cohort tended to co-occur in the roughly 130 validation repertoires, according to a later analysis.

Sequencing input: PBMCs. The rearrangement links TRBV2 to TRBJ1-2, with D perhaps matching TRBD1 (5 bases). This clonotype originated in a woman aged 18 to 35 in good health and CMV-seropositive. CDR3 nucleotides: TGTGCCAGCAGTGAAGGGACACGGAGAAATAACTATGGCTACACCTTC. Translated: CASSEGTRRNNYGYTF.